Listed here are 16 T cell receptor beta chains from one sample, sequenced in a study of vaccination and CD4 T cells after COVID-19. At the Johns Hopkins FTIC core, DNA taken from cultured CD4+ T cells was sequenced by way of the Oncomine TCR Beta short-read assay. TCRdb reprocessed the PCR reads with MiXCR, giving one entry per CDR3 protein. The sample includes 4,000 to 4,500 distinct CDR3 sequences, about 19% of them seen just once. Treatment meaning: roughly nine-day PBMC culture with coronavirus spike peptide pools or control peptides (ViraFEST assay). No antigen has been assigned to these receptors. The sample consisted of CD4+ T cells from blood, cultured in vitro. These receptors all come from a human donor who had recovered from COVID-19.

This clonotype was detected only a few times. This chain connects TRBV6-5 to TRBJ1-6; 7 nucleotides line up with TRBD1. V was clipped by 0 bases and J by 10 bases; unmatched bases: 3. This CDR3 has 14 residues. Germline V gene sequence: CDR1 MNHEY, CDR2 SVGAGI. CDR3 loop: CASSYSQGGSPLHF. In DNA form, the CDR3 reads TGTGCCAGCAGTTACTCCCAGGGGGGGTCACCCCTCCACTTT.

In regard to this clonotype: At one end, the junction sequence differs from germline, possibly due to a read error. The chain carries TRBV19 and TRBJ1-2, with unresolved D. The germline V gene encodes CDR1 LNHDA and CDR2 SQIVND (reference sequence). This CDR3 spans 15 amino acids. CDR3 amino acids: CAGSLEATPPGGYTF. Written as DNA, the CDR3 is TGTGCCGGTAGTTTAGAAGCGACGCCCCCGGGAGGCTACACCTTC.

The J gene is TRBJ2-1, the V gene TRBV6-5, with 10 positions matching TRBD1. V lost 4 bases to trimming and J lost 5 bases; unmatched junction nucleotides: 5. Germline values: CDR1 MNHEY, CDR2 SVGAGI. This CDR3 comprises 15 residues. In DNA, the CDR3 is TGTGCCAGCAGTTGGACCGGGACAGGGGACAATGAGCAGTTCTTC. It translates to CASSWTGTGDNEQFF.

A few counts support this clonotype. The genes are TRBV19 and TRBJ2-4; 9 bases agree with TRBD1. The CDR3 length is 17 residues. J lost 5 bases, V lost 3 bases, and 11 bases had no gene match. In germline, CDR1 is LNHDA, CDR2 SQIVND (reference sequence). CDR3 sequence (DNA): TGTGCCAGTAGTATCAGGGGACAGGGAACGGGTCAAAACATTCAGTACTTC. Translated, it gives CASSIRGQGTGQNIQYF.

This clonotype was observed a handful of times. The chain uses TRBV12-3 or TRBV12-4 and TRBJ2-2; the D gene is possibly TRBD1 (6 bases). V was cut by 7 bases and J by 4 bases, with 13 bases left in between. The CDR3 length is 14 residues. CDR3 sequence (DNA): TGTGCCAGCATCCTGGACAGTCCCACCGGGGAGCTGTTTTTT. Residues: CASILDSPTGELFF.

This clonotype is medium-sized within its sample. This chain uses TRBV19 with TRBJ1-5; D gene unclear. Germline assignment: CDR1 LNHDA and CDR2 SQIVND (reference sequence). V was cut by 7 bases and J by 1 base, with 20 bases left in between. CDR3 length: 17 residues. The CDR3 protein is CASTLGVYASSNQPQHF. CDR3 nucleotide sequence: TGTGCCAGTACCCTTGGGGTTTACGCTTCAAGCAATCAGCCCCAGCATTTT. The full variable domain, completed using reference TRBV19 and TRBJ1-5, is DGGITQSPKYLFRKEGQNVTLSCEQNLNHDAMYWYRQDPGQGLRLIYYSQIVNDFQKGDIAEGYSVSREKKESFPLTVTSAQKNPTAFYLCASTLGVYASSNQPQHFGDGTRLSIL.

In this sample, this clonotype is medium-sized. J is TRBJ2-5 and V is TRBV6-1; D is undetermined. Trimming took 10 bases from V and 4 from J, leaving 25 bases between them. In germline, CDR1 is MNHNS, CDR2 SASEGT. This CDR3 has 16 residues. CDR3 nucleotide sequence: TGTGCCACCGACTTTCAGACCCACCCCGGGCGAGAGACCCAGTACTTC. This gives the protein CATDFQTHPGRETQYF.

This clonotype has more than one count but fewer than ten. J is TRBJ1-5 and V is TRBV19; 9 bases are a match to TRBD1. The CDR3 totals 15 residues. The trim removed 7 bases at V and 2 bases at J, leaving 6 bases unmatched. Germline assignment: CDR1 LNHDA and CDR2 SQIVND (reference sequence). CDR3 sequence (DNA): TGTGCCAGTAACCAGGACAGGGGAGGCAATCAGCCCCAGCATTTT. It specifies CASNQDRGGNQPQHF.

Notes on this clonotype: This may be a read error, as it is one base from a much larger clone. The V call is TRBV20-1, the J call TRBJ2-2; tentatively, D is TRBD2 (6 bases). This CDR3 region has 14 residues. Germline CDR1 and CDR2: DFQATT and SNEGSKA (reference sequence). The V end lost 4 bases, the J end lost 6 bases, and 15 bases lay between the germline ends. The CDR3 spells CSAKVGGDAGELFF. The CDR3 nucleotides are TGCAGTGCTAAGGTCGGAGGGGACGCCGGGGAGCTGTTTTTT.

The chain is built from TRBV5-1 and TRBJ1-1; no clear D gene. V gave up 4 bases and J gave up 0 bases, with 13 bases separating them. CDR3 size: 15 residues. CDR1 and CDR2 (germline): SGHRS, YFSETQ. The CDR3 DNA follows: TGCGCCAGCAGCCCAGGACTCTATTTGAACACTGAAGCTTTCTTT. It yields the protein CASSPGLYLNTEAFF.

The rearrangement joins TRBV20-1 to TRBJ2-5, with TRBD2 as a possible D gene (6 bases). V lost 3 bases and J 4 bases, leaving 15 bases between the germline ends. This CDR3 comprises 14 residues. The V gene's germline CDR1 is DFQATT and CDR2 SNEGSKA (reference sequence). The CDR3 DNA reads as TGCAGTGCTAGGACTAGAGCCGCGGTAGAGACCCAGTACTTC. Residues: CSARTRAAVETQYF.

Sample share makes this clonotype large. V is TRBV27 and J is TRBJ1-1; TRBD1 matches 9 bases. Trimming at V came to 5 bases and at J to 5 bases, leaving 12 bases not matched to a gene. CDR1 and CDR2 (germline): MNHEY, SMNVEV (reference sequence). The CDR3 runs to 16 residues. The CDR3 reads CASSRPGTGYGTEAFF. CDR3 DNA: TGTGCCAGCAGTCGTCCCGGGACAGGGTACGGAACTGAAGCTTTCTTT.

By sample fraction, this clonotype is medium-sized. The J gene is TRBJ1-1, the V gene TRBV19, with a possible D match to TRBD1 (5 bases). There are 14 residues in the CDR3. Trimming took 6 bases from V and 2 from J, leaving 13 bases between them. The germline CDR1 and CDR2 sequences are LNHDA and SQIVND (reference sequence). CDR3 in amino acids: CASSRGTPNTEAFF. DNA for the CDR3: TGTGCCAGTAGCAGAGGGACGCCTAACACTGAAGCTTTCTTT.

The chain combines TRBV30 with TRBJ1-6; D unclear. V was clipped by 0 bases and J by 7 bases, with 13 bases between them. From germline, CDR1 is GTSNPN and CDR2 SVGIG (reference sequence). The CDR3 is 15 residues long. This CDR3 is CAWSVLSVGNSPLHF. CDR3 DNA sequence: TGTGCCTGGAGTGTACTTTCAGTGGGCAATTCACCCCTCCACTTT. Drawing the rest from reference TRBV30 and TRBJ1-6, the complete variable domain is SQTIHQWPATLVQPVGSPLSLECTVEGTSNPNLYWYRQAAGRGLQLLFYSVGIGQISSEVPQNLSASRPQDRQFILSSKKLLLSDSGFYLCAWSVLSVGNSPLHFGNGTRLTVT.

There are a few counts of this clonotype. The CDR3 DNA is TGCAGTGCCGGCATTCCCTTAGCGGGGGGCATAGATACGCAGTATTTT. Translation gives CSAGIPLAGGIDTQYF. The chain uses TRBV20-1 and TRBJ2-3; 10 bases are shared with TRBD2. V shed 6 bases, J shed 5 bases, and the junction held 14 bases outside the gene matches. Germline lookup yields CDR1 DFQATT and CDR2 SNEGSKA (reference sequence). CDR3 length: 16 amino acids.

Only a few counts were recorded for this clonotype. The chain links TRBV6-1 to TRBJ1-1; 11 nucleotides align to TRBD1. The CDR3 contains 16 residues. In germline, CDR1 is MNHNS, CDR2 SASEGT. V gave up 4 bases and J gave up 5 bases; unmatched junction bases: 9. CDR3 sequence reads: CASSGRTGGIGTEAFF. CDR3 bases: TGTGCCAGCAGTGGCCGGACAGGGGGCATTGGGACTGAAGCTTTCTTT.